This T cell receptor (beta chain) was sequenced for a study of T cells in Graves' hyperthyroidism and ophthalmopathy. Researchers amplified the TCR beta CDR3 regions from RNA transcripts. Primed by the HTBI set, a first-round RT-PCR was run on the TCR CDR3. One entry per CDR3 protein, called by TCRdb with MiXCR from the multiplex PCR reads. The profile covers about 350,000 distinct CDR3 sequences, with approximately 15% appearing a single time and around 24% taken by the ten largest. Deletions cut 7 bases from V and 3 bases from J, with 20 bases between. The CDR3 loop spans 16 amino acids. Germline-derived CDR1 and CDR2 are SGDLS and YYNGEE. General study results and limits: Blood shared most expanded thyroid clonotypes above 0.001.

This clonotype was found many times. Its antigen is currently unknown. The receptor's source is a woman aged 25 to 39 with Graves' hyperthyroidism. The J gene is TRBJ2-1, the V gene TRBV9; possibly TRBD1 or TRBD2 for D (7 bases each). The sample consisted of blood. CDR3 sequence reads: CASGGEGAERYNEQFF. CDR3 sequence (DNA): TGTGCCAGCGGAGGGGAGGGGGCTGAACGCTACAATGAGCAGTTCTTC.